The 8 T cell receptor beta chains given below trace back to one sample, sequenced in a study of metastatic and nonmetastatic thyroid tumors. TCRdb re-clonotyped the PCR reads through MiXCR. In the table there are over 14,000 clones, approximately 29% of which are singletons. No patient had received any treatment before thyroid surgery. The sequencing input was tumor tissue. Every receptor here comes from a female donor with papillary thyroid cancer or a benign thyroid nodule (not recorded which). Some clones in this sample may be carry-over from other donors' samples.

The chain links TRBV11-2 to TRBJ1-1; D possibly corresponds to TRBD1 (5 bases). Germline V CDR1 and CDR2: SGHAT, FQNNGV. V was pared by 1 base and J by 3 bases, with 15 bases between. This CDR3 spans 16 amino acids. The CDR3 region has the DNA TGTGCCAGCAGCTTAGGTGGGGCGGGGATGGACACTGAAGCTTTCTTT. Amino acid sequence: CASSLGGAGMDTEAFF.

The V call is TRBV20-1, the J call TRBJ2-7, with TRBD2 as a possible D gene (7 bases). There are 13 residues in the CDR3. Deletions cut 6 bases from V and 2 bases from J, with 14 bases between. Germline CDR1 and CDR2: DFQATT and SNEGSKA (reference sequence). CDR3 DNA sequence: TGCAGTGCCAATCAGGGGACTACCTACGAGCAGTACTTC. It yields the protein CSANQGTTYEQYF.

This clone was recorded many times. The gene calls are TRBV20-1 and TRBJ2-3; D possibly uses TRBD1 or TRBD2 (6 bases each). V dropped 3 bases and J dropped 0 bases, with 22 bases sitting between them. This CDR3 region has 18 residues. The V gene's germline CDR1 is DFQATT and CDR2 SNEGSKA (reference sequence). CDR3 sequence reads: CSARSAGTTEGSTDTQYF. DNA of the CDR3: TGCAGTGCTAGGAGTGCGGGGACAACCGAGGGGAGCACAGATACGCAGTATTTT.

The CDR3 DNA is TGTGCCAGCAGTCTGCCGGGACTACTTAGAAATGAGCAGTTCTTC. Translation gives CASSLPGLLRNEQFF. The rearrangement links TRBV28 to TRBJ2-1; 7 nucleotides align to TRBD2. V lost 5 bases to trimming and J lost 7 bases; unmatched junction nucleotides: 11. The germline gives CDR1 MDHEN, CDR2 SYDVKM. The CDR3 totals 15 residues.

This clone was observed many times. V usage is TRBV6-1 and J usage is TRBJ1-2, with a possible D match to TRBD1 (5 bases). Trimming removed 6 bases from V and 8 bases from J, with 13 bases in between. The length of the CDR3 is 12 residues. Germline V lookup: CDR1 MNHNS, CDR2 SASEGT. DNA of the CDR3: TGTGCCAGCAGAGCAGGGTCCGGAGGCTACACCTTC. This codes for CASRAGSGGYTF.

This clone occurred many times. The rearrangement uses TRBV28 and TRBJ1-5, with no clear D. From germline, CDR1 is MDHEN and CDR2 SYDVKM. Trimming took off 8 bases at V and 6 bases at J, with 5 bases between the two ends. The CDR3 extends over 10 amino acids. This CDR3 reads CASLSQPQHF. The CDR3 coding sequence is TGTGCCAGCCTCAGTCAGCCCCAGCATTTT. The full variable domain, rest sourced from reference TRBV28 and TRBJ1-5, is DVKVTQSSRYLVKRTGEKVFLECVQDMDHENMFWYRQDPGLGLRLIYFSYDVKMKEKGDIPEGYSVSREKKERFSLILESASTNQTSMYLCASLSQPQHFGDGTRLSIL.

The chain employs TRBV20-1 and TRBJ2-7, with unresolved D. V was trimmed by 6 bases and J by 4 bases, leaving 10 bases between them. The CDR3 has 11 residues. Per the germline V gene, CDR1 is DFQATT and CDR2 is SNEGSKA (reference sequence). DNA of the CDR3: TGCAGTGCCCCCTTCGGGTACGAGCAGTACTTC. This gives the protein CSAPFGYEQYF.

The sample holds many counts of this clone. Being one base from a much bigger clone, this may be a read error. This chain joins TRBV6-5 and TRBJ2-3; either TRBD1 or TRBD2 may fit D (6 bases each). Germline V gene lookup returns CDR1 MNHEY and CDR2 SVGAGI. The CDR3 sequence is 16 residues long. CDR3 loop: CASSYYKGGSTDTRYF. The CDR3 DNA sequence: TGTGCCAGCAGTTACTATAAGGGGGGCAGCACAGATACGCGGTATTTT.